The rows below give T cell receptor beta chains drawn from one sample of a study of early T cells in non-severe SARS-CoV-2 infection. TCRdb ran MiXCR on the 5' RACE reads and lists one entry per CDR3 protein. This repertoire shows around 70,000 distinct CDR3 sequences, more than 9% found once; its top ten account for around 4.3%. The sample consisted of whole blood. The receptors come from an adult who was a healthcare worker with PCR-confirmed SARS-CoV-2 infection or an uninfected control (not recorded which). The CDR3 runs from the conserved cysteine through the conserved F or W. A D gene is named only where the DNA matches it firmly. Size tells how often a clone was seen (once, few, many) or the class of an expanded clone, and some rows leave it out.

J: TRBJ2-5
size: many
V: TRBV7-2
D: .
DNA: TGTGCCAGCAGCCCGAGACGGGCCGGGATAGGGTCAGAGACCCAGTACTTC
CDR3: CASSPRRAGIGSETQYF

J: TRBJ1-2
size: many
V: TRBV7-8
D: .
DNA: TGTGCCAGCAGCTTAGAAGCCAGCATCTATGGCTACACCTTC
CDR3: CASSLEASIYGYTF

J: TRBJ2-1
size: .
V: TRBV5-1
D: TRBD2
DNA: TGCGCCAGCAGCTTGGCTAGCGGAACCTACAATGAGCAGTTCTTC
CDR3: CASSLASGTYNEQFF

J: TRBJ2-7
size: .
V: TRBV7-2
D: TRBD2
DNA: TGTGCCAGCAGCCCAAATGGACTAGCGGCCTACGAGCAGTACTTC
CDR3: CASSPNGLAAYEQYF

J: TRBJ2-1
size: many
V: TRBV6-4
D: TRBD2
DNA: TGTGCCAGCAGCCTAGCGGGAGAGGTTGATGAGCAGTTCTTC
CDR3: CASSLAGEVDEQFF

J: TRBJ1-5
size: .
V: TRBV5-4
D: .
DNA: TGTGCCAGCAGCTCACAGGATAGCAATCAGCCCCAGCATTTT
CDR3: CASSSQDSNQPQHF

J: TRBJ2-1
size: many
V: TRBV7-8
D: TRBD2
DNA: TGTGCCAGCAGCTTAGAGGGACTAGCGGATACCTCCTACAATGAGCAGTTCTTC
CDR3: CASSLEGLADTSYNEQFF

J: TRBJ2-3
size: .
V: TRBV29-1
D: .
DNA: TGCAGCGTTGAAATTGTAATCGCAGATACGCAGTATTTT
CDR3: CSVEIVIADTQYF

J: TRBJ2-7
size: many
V: TRBV20-1
D: TRBD1
DNA: TGCAGTGCTAGAGATCTACAGGGGGTTTACGAGCAGTACTTC
CDR3: CSARDLQGVYEQYF

J: TRBJ2-3
size: many
V: TRBV11-2
D: TRBD2
DNA: TGTGCCAGCAGCTTTGGACTAGCGAATACAGATACGCAGTATTTT
CDR3: CASSFGLANTDTQYF

J: TRBJ1-4
size: .
V: TRBV14
D: .
DNA: TGTGCCAGCAGCCCCAGGAAACTCACAACTAATGAAAAACTGTTTTTT
CDR3: CASSPRKLTTNEKLFF

J: TRBJ1-4
size: few
V: TRBV25-1
D: .
DNA: TGTGCCAGCAGTGATTTCGGCGGAAAACTGTTTTTT
CDR3: CASSDFGGKLFF

J: TRBJ2-5
size: .
V: TRBV6-6
D: .
DNA: TGTGCCAGCAGCCCACAGAACCAAGAGACCCAGTACTTC
CDR3: CASSPQNQETQYF

J: TRBJ1-4
size: many
V: TRBV7-9
D: .
DNA: TGTGCCAGCAGCCCAAAAAGGGGCGGGGAAAAACTGTTTTTT
CDR3: CASSPKRGGEKLFF

J: TRBJ2-7
size: many
V: TRBV6-2/TRBV6-3
D: .
DNA: TGTGCCAGCAGTTACTCCGGCAGGGTCACGGGCGAGCAGTACTTC
CDR3: CASSYSGRVTGEQYF

J: TRBJ1-1
size: .
V: TRBV29-1
D: .
DNA: TGCAGCGGTAGATATGGGACACTGAACACTGAAGCTTTCTTT
CDR3: CSGRYGTLNTEAFF

J: TRBJ2-7
size: many
V: TRBV6-6
D: .
DNA: TGTGCCAGCAGTTCCCTTGGGAGGTCAGCCGCGGGGGAGCAGTACTTC
CDR3: CASSSLGRSAAGEQYF

J: TRBJ2-3
size: many
V: TRBV5-1
D: .
DNA: TGCGCCAGCAGCCCCGGGACTAGCACAGATACGCAGTATTTT
CDR3: CASSPGTSTDTQYF

J: TRBJ2-3
size: many
V: TRBV20-1
D: .
DNA: TGCAGTGCTAGACCAGCGGACAACACAGATACGCAGTATTTT
CDR3: CSARPADNTDTQYF

J: TRBJ1-1
size: .
V: TRBV7-8
D: .
DNA: TGTGCCAGCAGCTTAAACAGAGGAAACACTGAAGCTTTCTTT
CDR3: CASSLNRGNTEAFF

J: TRBJ2-5
size: few
V: TRBV24-1
D: TRBD2
DNA: TGTGCCACCAGTGATTCCGGGACTAGCGGGAGGTTAGGCGAGACCCAGTACTTC
CDR3: CATSDSGTSGRLGETQYF

J: TRBJ2-1
size: .
V: TRBV5-1
D: .
DNA: TGCGCCAGCAGTTCCCCCCCCGGCCAGGGCGACAATGAGCAGTTCTTC
CDR3: CASSSPPGQGDNEQFF

J: TRBJ2-7
size: many
V: TRBV6-1
D: .
DNA: TGTGCCAGCAGCGGGAATCCCTACGAGCAGTACTTC
CDR3: CASSGNPYEQYF

J: TRBJ2-1
size: few
V: TRBV15
D: .
DNA: TGTGCCACCAGCAGCGGGACCCAGCAGTTCTTC
CDR3: CATSSGTQQFF

J: TRBJ2-5
size: few
V: TRBV5-1
D: .
DNA: TGCGCCAGCAGCTTGGAACCGGGACGGGGAGAGACCCAGTACTTC
CDR3: CASSLEPGRGETQYF

J: TRBJ2-1
size: few
V: TRBV28
D: TRBD1
DNA: TGTGCCAGCAGCCGCGGACAGGCACCTACTTACAATGAGCAGTTCTTC
CDR3: CASSRGQAPTYNEQFF

J: TRBJ2-3
size: .
V: TRBV28
D: .
DNA: TGTGCCAGCAGTGGACATGTGGTTTCAGATACGCAGTATTTT
CDR3: CASSGHVVSDTQYF

J: TRBJ2-2
size: many
V: TRBV5-1
D: .
DNA: TGCGCCAGCAGCTTGGAGGTGGGCAGGAACACCGGGGAGCTGTTTTTT
CDR3: CASSLEVGRNTGELFF

J: TRBJ2-1
size: few
V: TRBV2
D: TRBD2
DNA: TGTGCCAGCAGGCCGACTAGCGGGGTGAAACAGTTCTTC
CDR3: CASRPTSGVKQFF

J: TRBJ1-6
size: many
V: TRBV2
D: .
DNA: TGTGCCAGCAGCGGACAGCCGGATTCACCCCTCCACTTT
CDR3: CASSGQPDSPLHF

J: TRBJ2-3
size: few
V: TRBV28
D: .
DNA: TGTGCCAGCAGAGCCCCCGGGCGGGGACCCACAGATACGCAGTATTTT
CDR3: CASRAPGRGPTDTQYF

J: TRBJ2-7
size: many
V: TRBV13
D: TRBD2
DNA: TGTGCCAGCAGCTTAGGCGGAGCGGGAGAGGTGAAGCAGTACTTC
CDR3: CASSLGGAGEVKQYF

J: TRBJ2-7
size: many
V: TRBV5-4
D: .
DNA: TGTGCCAGCAGCTTGCCGGGCCGCGGAGAGCAGTACTTC
CDR3: CASSLPGRGEQYF

J: TRBJ2-1
size: few
V: TRBV7-8
D: .
DNA: TGTGCCAGCAGCTTAAAACCAGCACTAAGCTCCTACAATGAGCAGTTCTTC
CDR3: CASSLKPALSSYNEQFF

J: TRBJ2-1
size: .
V: TRBV14
D: TRBD1
DNA: TGTGCCAGCAGCCAATACAGGGGCGTCTCCTACAATGAGCAGTTCTTC
CDR3: CASSQYRGVSYNEQFF

J: TRBJ2-1
size: .
V: TRBV9
D: TRBD2
DNA: TGTGCCAGCAGCGGCGGGACTAGCGGCCCCTATGAGCAGCTCTTC
CDR3: CASSGGTSGPYEQLF

J: TRBJ2-1
size: .
V: TRBV12-3/TRBV12-4
D: .
DNA: .
CDR3: CASSLEREGGEQFF

J: TRBJ2-2
size: .
V: TRBV12-3/TRBV12-4
D: TRBD1
DNA: TGTGCCAGCAGATCCCGGACAGGCCAAACCCTGGGGCTGTTTTTT
CDR3: CASRSRTGQTLGLFF